The 22 T cell receptor beta chains reported below all come from one sample, sequenced in a study of T cell clonality in common variable immunodeficiency (dated by TCRdb to the mid-2010s). Library preparation used the immunoSEQ multiplex PCR assay. Entries here come from immuneACCESS through TCRdb and include only in-frame sequences with V and J called. Some clones fail to appear in such tables; in the studies checked, an unresolved V gene covers under half of the shortfall, and the cause of the remainder is unknown. The table gives roughly 48,000 clones for this sample, with none occurring only once. The top ten clonotypes cover 3.4% of the sample. The sequencing input was peripheral blood mononuclear cells. The source of these receptors is a person aged 18 to 70 in good health.

This clone was recorded many times. The CDR3 extends 3 residues past the end of the read, so its final part is completed from the germline J gene. The chain links TRBV7-3 to TRBJ2-1; maybe TRBD2 (6 bases). Per germline, CDR1 SGHTA and CDR2 FQGTGA. The V end lost 3 bases, the J end lost 6 bases, and 9 bases lay between the germline ends. The CDR3 runs to 13 residues. CDR3 sequence: CASSLGGGNEQFF. CDR3 DNA, as far as it was read: TGTGCCAGCAGCTTGGGGGGTGGCAATGAG.

This clone was seen ten or more times. The CDR3 extends 3 residues past the end of the read, so its final part is completed from the germline J gene. The chain has TRBV2 and TRBJ2-4; D tentatively reads TRBD1 or TRBD2 (7 bases each). The germline gives CDR1 SNHLY, CDR2 FYNNEI. V was shortened by 4 bases and J by 9 bases, with 13 bases between the two germline ends. There are 13 residues in the CDR3. CDR3 DNA, as far as it was read: TGTGCCAGCAGTGGACAGGGAGGGGGCATT. It encodes CASSGQGGGI. The entire CDR3 protein reads CASSGQGGGIQYF.

The sample holds many counts of this clone. The read comes to an end 3 residues before the CDR3 does, leaving the germline J gene to fill in the end. The rearrangement joins TRBV2 to TRBJ2-7, with 9 bases identical to TRBD1. This CDR3 comprises 13 residues. CDR1 and CDR2 (germline): SNHLY, FYNNEI. The ends lost 6 bases at V and 2 bases at J; junction bases unmatched: 2. The DNA read from the CDR3 is TGTGCCAGCAGAGACAGGGGGACCTACGAG. It yields the protein CASRDRGTYE. In full, the CDR3 is CASRDRGTYEQYF.

This clone has at least ten counts. The sequenced fragment ends 3 residues before the CDR3 boundary, so the rest is inferred from the germline J gene. The V call is TRBV13, the J call TRBJ2-1, with TRBD1 matching over 9 bases. V dropped 2 bases and J dropped 8; count of bases not matched to a gene: 10. This CDR3 spans 16 amino acids. Germline CDR1 and CDR2: PRHDT and FYEKMQ (reference sequence). The covered CDR3 bases are TGTGCCAGCAGCTTACGGGGACAGGGCCGTTTCTATGAG. This translates into CASSLRGQGRFYE. The whole CDR3 protein is CASSLRGQGRFYEQFF.

This clone showed up many times. Read sequence stops 3 residues before the CDR3 end, and the germline J gene provides the missing end. The J gene is TRBJ2-2, the V gene TRBV5-1; D is unclear. Per germline, CDR1 SGHRS and CDR2 YFSETQ. Trimming took 0 bases from V and 4 from J, leaving 10 bases between them. This CDR3 region has 15 residues. The covered CDR3 bases are TGCGCCAGCAGCTTGGATTCGGGTAGCACCGGGGAG. Translation: CASSLDSGSTGE. The entire CDR3 protein reads CASSLDSGSTGELFF.

In this sample, this clone turned up many times. With the read ending 3 residues before the CDR3 end, the germline J gene is used to fill in that end. This sequence joins TRBV2 and TRBJ2-2, with a possible D match to TRBD1 (6 bases). The CDR3 consists of 13 residues. Germline-derived CDR1 and CDR2 are SNHLY and FYNNEI. V dropped 7 bases and J dropped 1 base, with 7 bases sitting between them. Incomplete CDR3 DNA: TGTGCCAGCACCAGGGGGAACACCGGGGAG. Protein sequence: CASTRGNTGE. The entire CDR3 is CASTRGNTGELFF. Filled out from reference TRBV2 and TRBJ2-2, the complete variable domain reads EPEVTQTPSHQVTQMGQEVILRCVPISNHLYFYWYRQILGQKVEFLVSFYNNEISEKSEIFDDQFSVERPDGSNFTLKIRSTKLEDSAMYFCASTRGNTGELFFGEGSRLTVL.

This clone showed up many times. The read ends 3 residues before the CDR3 terminus; that terminus is restored from the germline J gene. The chain couples TRBV30 to TRBJ1-1; TRBD1 is a possible D gene (6 bases). V gave up 2 bases and J gave up 5 bases, with 15 bases separating them. This CDR3 comprises 14 residues. The germline CDR1 and CDR2 sequences are GTSNPN and SVGIG (reference sequence). The sequenced CDR3 bases are TGTGCCTGGAGTTTCCCTCAGGGGAGGACTGAA. Translation gives CAWSFPQGRTE. The whole CDR3 region reads CAWSFPQGRTEAFF.

A remark on this clone: Read coverage stops 3 residues before the CDR3 terminus; the germline J gene supplies the remainder. This chain uses TRBV5-1 with TRBJ2-1; 7 nucleotides match TRBD1. The length of the CDR3 is 14 residues. Germline CDR1 SGHRS, CDR2 YFSETQ. V lost 0 bases and J lost 7; bases outside the gene matches: 4. Partial CDR3 DNA: TGCGCCAGCAGCTTGGTAAAGGGGGCGAATGAG. Encoded protein: CASSLVKGANE. The CDR3 in its entirety is CASSLVKGANEQFF.

A word on this clone: The missing CDR3 end, 3 residues past where the read stops, is filled in from the germline J gene. The chain carries TRBV6-2 or TRBV6-3 and TRBJ2-5; D uncertain. The CDR3 runs to 11 residues. Between the trimmed V and J ends, which lost 7 bases and 5 bases, there was a span of 8 bases. CDR1 and CDR2 from the germline V gene are MNHEY and SVGEGT. The CDR3 loop reads CASTNGETQYF. CDR3 DNA, as far as it was read: TGTGCCAGCACTAACGGGGAGACC.

As concerns this clone: With the read ending 3 residues before the CDR3 end, the germline J gene is used to fill in that end. V and J are TRBV6-1 and TRBJ2-7; D is uncertain. The V gene lost 1 base and the J gene lost 4 bases, with 17 bases spanning the gap. The CDR3 is made up of 16 amino acids. Germline V gene sequence: CDR1 MNHNS, CDR2 SASEGT. The sequenced CDR3 bases are TGTGCCAGCAGTGAAGTACATCGAGCCGCGGATTACGAG. This codes for CASSEVHRAADYE. The full CDR3 protein is CASSEVHRAADYEQYF.

This clone was counted many times. The read terminates 3 residues before the CDR3 end, so the remaining end is supplied by the germline J gene. This chain joins TRBV12-3 or TRBV12-4 and TRBJ2-1; 12 positions match TRBD2. Trimming cost V 5 bases and J 5 bases; bases outside gene matches: 1. CDR3 length equals 14 residues. The CDR3 DNA, read in part, is TGTGCCAGCAGTAGACTAGCGGGAGACAATGAG. This translates into CASSRLAGDNE. The full CDR3 protein is CASSRLAGDNEQFF.

This clone was picked up many times. The CDR3 extends 3 residues past the end of the read, so its final part is completed from the germline J gene. This chain connects TRBV9 to TRBJ2-6; D call uncertain. Germline CDR1 is SGDLS and CDR2 is YYNGEE. With 0 bases removed from V and 0 bases from J, the gap between germline ends came to 7 bases. This CDR3 region has 16 residues. The CDR3 loop is CASSVGASSGANVLTF. CDR3 DNA (partial): TGTGCCAGCAGCGTAGGTGCCAGCTCTGGGGCCAACGTC.

This clone was seen a few times. The read terminates 3 residues before the CDR3 end, so the remaining end is supplied by the germline J gene. The V and J genes are TRBV7-9 and TRBJ2-7; 10 bases fit TRBD2. This CDR3 has 14 amino acids. Germline assignment: CDR1 SEHNR and CDR2 FQNEAQ (reference sequence). After removal of 5 bases from V and 6 bases from J, the junction contained 7 bases not matched to a gene. CDR3 amino acids: CASSLGTSVTEQYF. The sequenced CDR3 bases are TGTGCCAGCAGCCTCGGGACTAGCGTCACCGAG.

This clone was counted at least ten times. The sequenced fragment ends 3 residues before the CDR3 boundary, so the rest is inferred from the germline J gene. The rearrangement links TRBV7-3 to TRBJ2-1; weak D call: TRBD2 (5 bases). CDR3 length: 13 residues. The germline V gene has CDR1 SGHTA and CDR2 FQGTGA. V was shortened by 3 bases and J by 4 bases, with 7 bases between the two germline ends. CDR3: CASSFAGYNEQFF. The DNA read from the CDR3 is TGTGCCAGCAGCTTTGCGGGTTACAATGAG.

With respect to this clone: From the germline J gene comes the end of the CDR3, since the read stops 3 residues before it. The V and J genes are TRBV7-9 and TRBJ2-7; tentative D call: TRBD1 (5 bases). The V end lost 5 bases, the J end lost 6 bases, and 14 bases lay between the germline ends. Germline loops: CDR1 SEHNR, CDR2 FQNEAQ (reference sequence). This CDR3 has 13 residues. Here the CDR3 reads CASSPIGGAEQYF. The sequenced part of the CDR3 DNA is TGTGCCAGCAGCCCGATTGGTGGGGCCGAG.

This clone has only a few counts. The DNA ends 3 residues before the CDR3 does, and the rest of the CDR3 is filled in from the germline J gene. This rearrangement joins TRBV19 to TRBJ1-6; a weak D match, TRBD1 (5 bases). This CDR3 has 16 amino acids. The V end lost 3 bases, the J end lost 0 bases, and 9 bases lay between the germline ends. From germline, CDR1 is LNHDA and CDR2 SQIVND (reference sequence). CDR3 sequence: CASSIGGSSYNSPLHF. Incomplete CDR3 DNA: TGTGCCAGTAGTATTGGGGGGAGCTCCTATAATTCACCC.

This clone appeared many times. Coverage ceases 3 residues before the CDR3 finishes, and the germline J gene fills in the end. J is TRBJ2-7 and V is TRBV6-1, with 7 positions matching TRBD2. The germline CDR1 and CDR2 sequences are MNHNS and SASEGT. With 2 bases clipped from V and 3 bases from J, the junction kept 4 bases outside the gene matches. The CDR3 extends over 14 amino acids. This chain's CDR3 is CASSERGVSYEQYF. CDR3 DNA (partial): TGTGCCAGCAGTGAACGGGGGGTAAGCTACGAG.

This clone came up a few times. The CDR3 region is CASSYGQGIGNTIYF. The covered CDR3 bases are TGTGCCAGCAGCTACGGACAGGGGATTGGAAACACC. This chain joins TRBV5-6 and TRBJ1-3; 9 bases are a match to TRBD1. The CDR3 end falls 3 residues outside the read, so it is completed with the germline J gene. Per the germline V gene, CDR1 is SGHDT and CDR2 is YYEEEE. The CDR3 extends over 15 amino acids. The V segment lost 3 bases and the J segment 3 bases; nucleotides outside the gene matches: 4.

In this sample, this clone turned up a few times. The CDR3 extends 3 residues past the end of the read, so its final part is completed from the germline J gene. The V call is TRBV7-2, the J call TRBJ2-1; the match to TRBD2 covers 14 bases. The CDR3 consists of 16 residues. V was pared by 0 bases and J by 9 bases, with 4 bases of the junction left unmatched. Germline lookup yields CDR1 SGHTA and CDR2 FQGNSA. CDR3 DNA, as far as it was read: TGTGCCAGCAGCTTAGCTGGGACTAGCGGGAGTGGTGAG. Its translation is CASSLAGTSGSGE. The CDR3 as a whole reads CASSLAGTSGSGEQFF. Combining the CDR3 with reference TRBV7-2 and TRBJ2-1 gives the whole variable domain GAGVSQSPSNKVTEKGKDVELRCDPISGHTALYWYRQSLGQGLEFLIYFQGNSAPDKSGLPSDRFSAERTGGSVSTLTIQRTQQEDSAVYLCASSLAGTSGSGEQFFGPGTRLTVL.

This clone was counted only a few times. Read coverage stops 3 residues before the CDR3 terminus; the germline J gene supplies the remainder. V gene TRBV2 combines with J gene TRBJ1-1; 8 bases are a match to TRBD1. CDR1 SNHLY and CDR2 FYNNEI come from the germline V gene. This CDR3 has 13 amino acids. This CDR3 reads CASVETGAMGAFF. The sequenced CDR3 bases are TGTGCCAGCGTGGAGACAGGGGCGATGGGA.

The sample holds many counts of this clone. Coverage ceases 3 residues before the CDR3 finishes, and the germline J gene fills in the end. The rearrangement links TRBV7-3 to TRBJ2-7; 12 bases align to TRBD2. The CDR3 length is 15 residues. Unmatched junction bases numbered 6, after V lost 3 bases and J lost 6 bases. Germline assignment: CDR1 SGHTA and CDR2 FQGTGA. CDR3 residues: CASSLTGTSGPEQYF. CDR3 bases read: TGTGCCAGCAGCTTGACCGGGACTAGCGGGCCCGAG.

This clone was counted only a few times. Read data end 3 residues before the CDR3 end; the end is taken from the germline J gene. This rearrangement joins TRBV20-1 to TRBJ1-2; 8 bases agree with TRBD1. J lost 4 bases, V lost 6 bases, and 10 bases had no gene match. In germline, CDR1 is DFQATT, CDR2 SNEGSKA (reference sequence). The CDR3 sequence is 14 residues long. The sequenced part of the CDR3 DNA is TGCAGTGCAAGCCAGGGGGCGCAGGGCTATGGC. This encodes CSASQGAQGYG. The CDR3 in full is CSASQGAQGYGYTF.